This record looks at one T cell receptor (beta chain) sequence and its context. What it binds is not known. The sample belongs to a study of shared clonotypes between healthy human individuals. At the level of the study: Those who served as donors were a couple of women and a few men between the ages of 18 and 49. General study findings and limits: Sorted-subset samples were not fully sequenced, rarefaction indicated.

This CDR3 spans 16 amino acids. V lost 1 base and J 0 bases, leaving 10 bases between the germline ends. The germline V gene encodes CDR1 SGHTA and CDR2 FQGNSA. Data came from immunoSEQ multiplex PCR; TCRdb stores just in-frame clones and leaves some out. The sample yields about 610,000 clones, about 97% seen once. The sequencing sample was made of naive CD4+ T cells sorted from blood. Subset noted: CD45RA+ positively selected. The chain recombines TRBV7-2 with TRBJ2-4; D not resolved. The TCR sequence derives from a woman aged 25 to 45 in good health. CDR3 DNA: TGTGCCAGCAGCTTAGGTGGAAAACTAGCCAAAAACATTCAGTACTTC. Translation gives CASSLGGKLAKNIQYF.